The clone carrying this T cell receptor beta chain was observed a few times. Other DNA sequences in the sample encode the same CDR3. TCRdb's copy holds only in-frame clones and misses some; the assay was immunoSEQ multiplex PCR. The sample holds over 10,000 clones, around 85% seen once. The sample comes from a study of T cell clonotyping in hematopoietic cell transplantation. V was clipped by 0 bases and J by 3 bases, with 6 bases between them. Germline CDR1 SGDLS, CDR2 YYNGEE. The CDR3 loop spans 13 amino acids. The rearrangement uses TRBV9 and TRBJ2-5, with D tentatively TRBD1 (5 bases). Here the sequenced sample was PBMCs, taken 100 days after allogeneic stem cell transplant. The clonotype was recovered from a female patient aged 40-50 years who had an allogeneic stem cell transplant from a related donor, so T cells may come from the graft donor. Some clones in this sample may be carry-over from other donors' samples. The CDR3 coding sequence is TGTGCCAGCAGCGTAGCCAGGGAAGAGACCCAGTACTTC. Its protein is CASSVAREETQYF.